Presented here are 26 T cell receptor beta chains from one specimen sequenced in a study of shared clonotypes between healthy human individuals. Assay: immunoSEQ multiplex PCR; the TCRdb copy retains only in-frame clones and omits some. In the table there are roughly 2.6 million clones, roughly nine tenths of which are singletons. Sequencing input: naive CD4+ T cells sorted from blood. Subset of the sample: CD45RA+ positively selected. The receptors come from a man aged 18 to 35 in good health.

V and J are TRBV7-9 and TRBJ2-5, with unresolved D. This CDR3 is 12 amino acids long. Trimming removed 6 bases from V and 5 bases from J, with 10 bases in between. Germline V gene sequence: CDR1 SEHNR, CDR2 FQNEAQ (reference sequence). This chain's CDR3 is CASRSNSETQYF. The CDR3 DNA reads as TGTGCCAGCAGAAGTAATTCGGAGACCCAGTACTTC.

V usage is TRBV10-1 and J usage is TRBJ2-2, with a tentative D call TRBD2 (6 bases). The CDR3 runs 14 residues. Trimming removed 4 bases at V and 6 bases at J, with 12 bases between. Germline loops: CDR1 WNHNN, CDR2 SYGVQD (reference sequence). CDR3 protein: CASSGTTHAGELFF. DNA for the CDR3: TGCGCCAGCAGTGGGACTACCCATGCCGGGGAGCTGTTTTTT.

The chain recombines TRBV2 with TRBJ1-1; TRBD1 is a possible D gene (5 bases). The V and J ends lost 6 bases and 1 base respectively, with 9 bases between them. Germline CDR1 and CDR2: SNHLY and FYNNEI. The CDR3 has 13 amino acids. The DNA for the CDR3 is TGTGCCAGCAGCCCCGGGGGGAACACTGAAGCTTTCTTT. Residues: CASSPGGNTEAFF.

The V gene is TRBV5-1, the J gene TRBJ1-4; 7 nucleotides line up with TRBD1. The CDR3 runs to 17 residues. V trimming: 0 bases; J trimming: 2 bases; junction bases outside the gene matches: 7. Germline V gene sequence: CDR1 SGHRS, CDR2 YFSETQ. CDR3 amino acids: CASSLDARGGTNEKLFF. The CDR3 DNA sequence: TGCGCCAGCAGCTTGGATGCGCGAGGGGGCACTAATGAAAAACTGTTTTTT.

Turning to this clone: This sample includes further DNA sequences coding for the same CDR3. The V call is TRBV19, the J call TRBJ1-5, with TRBD1 matching 9 bases. Germline CDR1 reads LNHDA; CDR2 reads SQIVND (reference sequence). The CDR3 has 15 residues. J gave up 1 base and V 4 bases, and 2 bases lay outside the gene matches. As DNA, the CDR3 is TGTGCCAGTAGTAAGACAGGGGGAAGCAATCAGCCCCAGCATTTT. It encodes CASSKTGGSNQPQHF.

This clone is a singleton in its sample. V usage is TRBV28 and J usage is TRBJ2-5; D is unclear. The CDR3 is made up of 12 amino acids. V was shortened by 1 base and J by 13 bases, with 13 bases between the two germline ends. Germline CDR1 reads MDHEN; CDR2 reads SYDVKM. This chain's CDR3 is CASSLSLREPYF. DNA for the CDR3: TGTGCCAGCAGTTTATCCCTACGCGAACCGTACTTC.

This rearrangement joins TRBV2 to TRBJ2-3, with 8 positions matching TRBD2. Germline V gene lookup returns CDR1 SNHLY and CDR2 FYNNEI. The CDR3 runs to 15 residues. V dropped 6 bases and J dropped 6; count of bases not matched to a gene: 11. The CDR3 bases are TGTGCCAGCAGGTGGACTAGCTTCGGGGAGGATACGCAGTATTTT. Protein: CASRWTSFGEDTQYF.

This clone is a singleton in its sample. The rearrangement joins TRBV6-5 to TRBJ2-5, with 8 bases that match TRBD2. The V segment lost 8 bases and the J segment 4 bases; nucleotides outside the gene matches: 12. The CDR3 has 15 residues. Germline V gene lookup returns CDR1 MNHEY and CDR2 SVGAGI. Here the CDR3 reads CASGRGPGRGETQYF. The DNA of the CDR3 is TGTGCCAGCGGGAGGGGCCCCGGGAGGGGAGAGACCCAGTACTTC.

This clone showed up just a few times. The chain recombines TRBV28 with TRBJ1-1; maybe TRBD1 (6 bases). Trimming removed 6 bases at V and 6 bases at J, with 11 bases between. CDR1 is MDHEN, CDR2 SYDVKM, per germline. This CDR3 has 12 residues. CDR3 sequence (DNA): TGTGCCAGCAGCATACAGGGAGCTGAAGCTTTCTTT. It encodes CASSIQGAEAFF.

The chain employs TRBV18 and TRBJ2-7; TRBD2 might be the D (6 bases). V lost 8 bases and J 5 bases, leaving 22 bases between the germline ends. Germline V gives CDR1 KGHSH, CDR2 LQKENI. The CDR3 spans 15 residues. This CDR3 is CASGSLINAGHEQYF. CDR3 sequence (DNA): TGTGCCAGCGGTTCCTTAATAAATGCGGGGCACGAGCAGTACTTC.

Note on this clone: The same CDR3 also results from other DNA sequences found in this sample. The chain employs TRBV5-1 and TRBJ1-2; D unresolved. Looked up from germline, CDR1 is SGHRS and CDR2 is YFSETQ. The CDR3 runs 12 residues. V was clipped by 0 bases and J by 4 bases, with 4 bases between them. The CDR3 sequence is CASSLDSYGYTF. The CDR3 coding sequence is TGCGCCAGCAGCTTGGATTCCTATGGCTACACCTTC.

This sequence joins TRBV10-3 and TRBJ1-3; D call uncertain. Trimming stripped 8 bases from V and 8 bases from J, with 13 bases between. The CDR3 totals 12 residues. CDR1 is ENHRY and CDR2 is SYGVKD in the germline V gene. This CDR3 is CAIGPHGDTIYF. The CDR3 region has the DNA TGTGCCATCGGGCCCCACGGAGACACCATATATTTT.

A note on this clone: Other DNA sequences in the sample encode the same CDR3. The chain is built from TRBV27 and TRBJ1-1; the D gene is possibly TRBD1 (5 bases). The CDR3 is 13 residues long. Germline values: CDR1 MNHEY, CDR2 SMNVEV (reference sequence). Trimming removed 3 bases from V and 1 base from J, with 6 bases in between. CDR3 amino acids: CASSFRGNTEAFF. In DNA form, the CDR3 reads TGTGCCAGCAGTTTTAGGGGGAACACTGAAGCTTTCTTT.

The rearrangement joins TRBV5-4 to TRBJ2-3; no definite D call. CDR3 size: 16 residues. Germline CDR1 SGHNT, CDR2 YYREEE (reference sequence). The V end was cut by 1 base, the J end by 3 bases, with 15 bases between. The CDR3 loop reads CASSLPTTVWTDTQYF. In DNA form, the CDR3 reads TGTGCCAGCAGCTTGCCGACCACGGTTTGGACAGATACGCAGTATTTT.

This rearrangement joins TRBV5-4 to TRBJ2-2, with D hard to call. V shed 0 bases and J shed 6 bases, with 6 bases lying between them. The CDR3 covers 13 residues. Germline V CDR1 and CDR2: SGHNT, YYREEE (reference sequence). The CDR3 reads CASSLAVSGELFF. As DNA, the CDR3 is TGTGCCAGCAGCTTGGCCGTATCCGGGGAGCTGTTTTTT.

The rearrangement joins TRBV30 to TRBJ1-1; D is possibly TRBD1 (6 bases). The CDR3 loop spans 15 amino acids. CDR1 is GTSNPN and CDR2 is SVGIG in the germline V gene (reference sequence). Deletions cut 3 bases from V and 3 bases from J, with 17 bases between. DNA of the CDR3: TGTGCCTGGAGAAAGGCAGGGGTAATTTACACTGAAGCTTTCTTT. This sequence encodes CAWRKAGVIYTEAFF.

The chain is built from TRBV27 and TRBJ2-3, with D tentatively TRBD1 (6 bases). Trimming took 8 bases from V and 3 from J, leaving 12 bases between them. This CDR3 region has 13 residues. The germline V gene encodes CDR1 MNHEY and CDR2 SMNVEV (reference sequence). In DNA, the CDR3 is TGTGCCAGCCTTAAGCAGGGGACAGATACGCAGTATTTT. This codes for CASLKQGTDTQYF.

This rearrangement joins TRBV7-9 to TRBJ2-2; D uncertain. In germline, CDR1 is SEHNR, CDR2 FQNEAQ (reference sequence). The ends were cut back, 8 bases at V and 5 bases at J, with 9 bases in the middle. The CDR3 loop spans 12 amino acids. The CDR3 DNA sequence: TGTGCCAGCCGACCACCGACCGGGGAGCTGTTTTTT. It yields the protein CASRPPTGELFF.

The chain recombines TRBV15 with TRBJ1-1, with 8 nucleotides matching TRBD1. From germline, CDR1 is LNHNV and CDR2 YYDKDF (reference sequence). The V gene end was trimmed by 3 bases and the J gene end by 6 bases; junction bases not matched to a gene: 6. This CDR3 has 14 residues. CDR3 region: CATSSYEDRAEAFF. The CDR3 bases are TGTGCCACCAGCAGCTATGAGGACAGGGCTGAAGCTTTCTTT.

The chain uses TRBV5-1 and TRBJ1-3, with 8 nucleotides matching TRBD1. The junction had 7 bases not matched to a gene; V was cut back by 4 bases and J by 4 bases. CDR1 is SGHRS and CDR2 is YFSETQ in the germline V gene. The CDR3 has 15 residues. The CDR3 protein is CASSISTGDGNTIYF. The CDR3, as DNA: TGCGCCAGCAGCATATCGACAGGGGACGGAAACACCATATATTTT.

This sequence joins TRBV4-1 and TRBJ1-4; possibly TRBD1 for D (5 bases). Germline V lookup: CDR1 MGHRA, CDR2 YSYEKL. CDR3 length: 15 amino acids. V was clipped by 5 bases and J by 7 bases, with 17 bases between them. The CDR3 coding sequence is TGCGCCAGCAGCGCCCTGGTAGGGGCTTTTGAAAAACTGTTTTTT. Protein product: CASSALVGAFEKLFF.

This clone was detected once. This may be a read error, as it is one base from a much larger clone. V and J are TRBV5-6 and TRBJ2-7; D is undetermined. Germline V lookup: CDR1 SGHDT, CDR2 YYEEEE. Trimming removed 4 bases from V and 2 bases from J, with 4 bases in between. The CDR3 is 11 residues long. The CDR3 protein is CASSIAYEQYF. Here the CDR3 DNA reads TGTGCCAGCAGCATAGCCTACGAGCAGTACTTC.

This CDR3 reads CASSEGVPGRKNTEAFF. The CDR3 DNA reads TGTGCCAGCAGTGAAGGGGTCCCGGGACGGAAGAACACTGAAGCTTTCTTT. The chain uses TRBV2 and TRBJ1-1; D is possibly TRBD1 (5 bases). The V end lost 1 base, the J end lost 1 base, and 16 bases lay between the germline ends. CDR1 and CDR2 from the germline V gene are SNHLY and FYNNEI. The CDR3 sequence is 17 residues long. Together with reference TRBV2 and TRBJ1-1, the CDR3 gives the full variable domain: EPEVTQTPSHQVTQMGQEVILRCVPISNHLYFYWYRQILGQKVEFLVSFYNNEISEKSEIFDDQFSVERPDGSNFTLKIRSTKLEDSAMYFCASSEGVPGRKNTEAFFGQGTRLTVV.

The chain recombines TRBV30 with TRBJ2-1; perhaps TRBD2 as D (6 bases). Germline CDR1 is GTSNPN and CDR2 is SVGIG (reference sequence). The CDR3 loop spans 12 amino acids. V lost 8 bases and J 6 bases, leaving 14 bases between the germline ends. This chain's CDR3 is CALTAGRNEQFF. The CDR3 region has the DNA TGTGCCCTCACGGCGGGGCGCAATGAGCAGTTCTTC.

The genes are TRBV28 and TRBJ1-5; D gene uncertain. V shed 10 bases and J shed 4 bases, with 17 bases lying between them. This CDR3 is 14 amino acids long. The germline V gene encodes CDR1 MDHEN and CDR2 SYDVKM. The CDR3 DNA sequence: TGTGCCATCGACCAAACGGGGAGGAATCAGCCCCAGCATTTT. Translation gives CAIDQTGRNQPQHF.

This clone appeared once. The V gene is TRBV5-1, the J gene TRBJ2-4; the match to TRBD1 covers 10 bases. CDR1 is SGHRS and CDR2 is YFSETQ in the germline V gene. With 5 bases clipped from V and 11 bases from J, the junction kept 13 bases outside the gene matches. There are 15 residues in the CDR3. This CDR3 reads CASRSGTGDASVQYF. In DNA, the CDR3 is TGCGCCAGCAGGAGCGGGACAGGGGATGCCTCGGTTCAGTACTTC.